The entry that follows covers one TCR beta chain sequence. The antigen is undetermined. The sample is drawn from a study of long-term antiretroviral therapy in people with HIV. Study outcomes and limitations: ART adherence, viral resistance and therapy changes went unrecorded. Blood collection from the mid-2000s to the late 2010s possibly occurred under older ART regimens. At every time point, clones expanded before ART dominated the repertoire.

Treatment of all HIV participants took place in the United States. Run at survey level, the immunoSEQ assay was version v3.0. This table comes from immunoSEQ multiplex PCR, and its TCRdb copy is limited to in-frame clones, with some not included. Of 15,000 to 20,000 clones in the sample, around nine tenths were seen once. The TCR was taken from a woman aged 25-40 years with HIV. This specimen was unsorted PBMCs, taken about 2.4 years before starting antiretroviral therapy.

Written as DNA, the CDR3 is TGCGCCAGCAGTCAATCGAGAGAGACAGGGGATTATAAAAGGGGGGCTTTCTTT. It is translated as CASSQSRETGDYKRGAFF. The chain carries TRBV23-1 and TRBJ1-1; TRBD1 agrees at 8 bases. TRBV23-1 is an ORF; its function is uncertain. Trimming took 0 bases from V and 11 from J; bases not matched to a gene: 20. CDR3 length: 18 amino acids.